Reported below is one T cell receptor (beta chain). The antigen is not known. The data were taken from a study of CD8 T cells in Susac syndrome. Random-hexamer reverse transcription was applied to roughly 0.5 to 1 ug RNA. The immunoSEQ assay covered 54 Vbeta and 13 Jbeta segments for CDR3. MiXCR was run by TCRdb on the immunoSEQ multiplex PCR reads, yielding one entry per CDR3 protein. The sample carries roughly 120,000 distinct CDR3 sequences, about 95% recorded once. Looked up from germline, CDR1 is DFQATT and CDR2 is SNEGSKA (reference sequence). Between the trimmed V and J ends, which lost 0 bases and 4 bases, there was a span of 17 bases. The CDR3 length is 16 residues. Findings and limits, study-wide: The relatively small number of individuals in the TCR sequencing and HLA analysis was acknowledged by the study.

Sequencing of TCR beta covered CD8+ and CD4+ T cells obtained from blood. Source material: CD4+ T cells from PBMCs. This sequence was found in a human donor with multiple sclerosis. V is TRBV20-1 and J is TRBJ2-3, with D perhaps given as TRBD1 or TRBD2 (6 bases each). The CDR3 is CSARDFGQGRSDTQYF. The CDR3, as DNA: TGCAGTGCTAGAGATTTCGGGCAGGGGAGGTCAGATACGCAGTATTTT.